This entry lists 6 T cell receptor beta chains sequenced from one sample in a study of shared clonotypes between healthy human individuals (dated by TCRdb to 2020 to 2022). Library preparation used the immunoSEQ multiplex PCR assay. Not all clones reach the TCRdb copy of this immuneACCESS table, which keeps in-frame sequences only. Checked studies attribute under half of the gap to unresolved V genes and leave the rest unexplained. Counted in this sample were about 2.4 million clones; roughly 93% of them appeared once. In total, the top ten clones hold approximately 0.35% of the sample. The sample consisted of naive CD4+ T cells from PBMCs. What this sample's cell subset or site label stands for: CD45RA+ positively selected. The receptors shown here come from a man younger than 35 in good health. Some clones in this sample may be carry-over from other donors' samples.

The chain is built from TRBV11-1 and TRBJ1-5; no clear D. Germline CDR1 SGHAT, CDR2 FQDESV (reference sequence). There are 13 residues in the CDR3. Trimming stripped 3 bases from V and 7 bases from J, with 10 bases between. In DNA form, the CDR3 reads TGTGCCAGCAGCTTTAATAAGGACCAGCCCCAGCATTTT. Translation: CASSFNKDQPQHF.

This clone has only one observation. The CDR3 nucleotides are TGTGCCAGCAGTCTGCGACAGGGGATGTCCACCGGGGAGCTGTTTTTT. It translates to CASSLRQGMSTGELFF. The chain links TRBV27 to TRBJ2-2; 8 nucleotides match TRBD1. V was pared by 5 bases and J by 4 bases, with 9 bases of the junction left unmatched. Germline V gene lookup returns CDR1 MNHEY and CDR2 SMNVEV (reference sequence). This CDR3 contains 16 residues.

The J gene is TRBJ2-5, the V gene TRBV23-1, with D tentatively TRBD1 or TRBD2 (5 bases each). TRBV23-1 has ORF status, its function being uncertain. The CDR3 is 13 residues long. V lost 7 bases and J lost 2, with 11 bases in between. CDR3 bases: TGCGCCAGCAACGGGGCAGATCAAGAGACCCAGTACTTC. It codes for CASNGADQETQYF.

This clone occurred once. The CDR3 DNA sequence: TGTGCCAGCAGTTTAGAGGGGCGGGACAGGGGTCATGGCTACACCTTC. It yields the protein CASSLEGRDRGHGYTF. This chain connects TRBV27 to TRBJ1-2, with 10 bases fitting TRBD1. V was pared by 2 bases and J by 6 bases, with 9 bases of the junction left unmatched. CDR1 and CDR2 from the germline V gene are MNHEY and SMNVEV (reference sequence). The CDR3 length is 16 residues.

Remarks on this clone: The same CDR3 arises from other DNA sequences in this sample as well. The V and J genes are TRBV29-1 and TRBJ2-7, with 8 nucleotides matching TRBD1. Looked up from germline, CDR1 is SQVTM and CDR2 is ANQGSEA. The CDR3 is made up of 12 amino acids. V lost 6 bases and J lost 3; bases outside the gene matches: 4. The CDR3: CSVRQGSYEQYF. In DNA, the CDR3 is TGCAGCGTACGACAGGGGAGCTACGAGCAGTACTTC.

V gene TRBV4-3 combines with J gene TRBJ2-7, with D perhaps matching TRBD2 (5 bases). Germline CDR1 and CDR2: LGHNA and YSLEER. The CDR3 is made up of 16 amino acids. The germline V and J ends were trimmed by 0 bases and 0 bases, with 12 bases remaining between them. DNA of the CDR3: TGCGCCAGCAGCCAAGATCCCCAGCGGAGCTCCTACGAGCAGTACTTC. Protein: CASSQDPQRSSYEQYF.